This TCR beta chain was sequenced during a study of cytomegalovirus exposure and HLA in healthy donors. PCR was performed using 60 Vbeta and 13 Jbeta primers. Measured with immunoSEQ multiplex PCR; TCRdb has only the in-frame clones, and not every one. Recorded for this sample: 55,000 to 70,000 clones. Points on this clone: What it binds is unknown.

Notes on the study in general: In a later analysis, parvovirus B19, influenza, CMV and Epstein-Barr virus appeared linked to several top co-occurrence clusters.

Germline CDR1 reads SGHAT; CDR2 reads FQNNGV. Deletions cut 1 base from V and 0 bases from J, with 10 bases between. CDR3 length equals 16 residues. The sequencing sample was made of PBMCs. This clonotype was obtained from a female donor in good health and CMV-seropositive. The chain recombines TRBV11-2 with TRBJ2-1, with a weak D call TRBD2 (5 bases). The CDR3 loop reads CASSLGSGSSYNEQFF. The CDR3 DNA reads as TGTGCCAGCAGCTTAGGGAGTGGGAGCTCCTACAATGAGCAGTTCTTC.